This entry concerns a single TCR beta chain. CDR1 is PRHDT and CDR2 is FYEKMQ in the germline V gene (reference sequence). This CDR3 has 14 amino acids. V was pared by 0 bases and J by 1 base, with 6 bases between. This entry is derived from a study of blood T cell repertoires in COVID-19. Across the whole study: Samples of COVID-19 (acute and convalescent) were obtained from the United States, Italy and Spain. PBMCs, B-cell-depleted T cells, or T cells provided the cDNA or gDNA that made up the material.

Using immunoSEQ multiplex PCR, the repertoire was profiled, and TCRdb retains in-frame clones only, with some absent. Here the sample spans 30,000 to 35,000 clones, under 90% being singletons. The gene calls are TRBV13 and TRBJ1-2; no firm D call. The TCR originated in a man aged 45 to 65 with acute or convalescent COVID-19. Material: peripheral blood. The CDR3 region has the DNA TGTGCCAGCAGCTTAGGCACGGGTAACTATGGCTACACCTTC. Encoded protein: CASSLGTGNYGYTF.